The present entry profiles one TCR beta chain with its context. Its cognate antigen has yet to be identified. No quality values exist for individual bases; no much larger clone is one base distant. The data were taken from a study of OX40 agonist ivuxolimab in advanced cancers. In terms of the full investigation: Ivuxolimab was a fully human IgG2 agonistic monoclonal antibody targeting the costimulatory receptor OX40 (CD134). Intravenous ivuxolimab was administered to patients every 2 weeks at six dose levels: 0.01, 0.1, 0.3, 1.5, 3 and 10 mg/kg. Of the approximately 54 dose-escalation patients, hepatocellular carcinoma was present in approximately 20, melanoma in roughly 15, renal cell carcinoma in 9 and head and neck cancer in 9. A male proportion of around 81% and a mean age of 60 years, ranging from roughly 23 to 90, were recorded for the dose-escalation cohort. Patients were allowed to have had prior anti-PD-1, anti-PD-L1 or anti-CTLA-4 therapy, and approximately 39% of the dose-escalation patients had been treated with checkpoint inhibitors. Three dose-escalation patients achieved partial responses, one with hepatocellular carcinoma and two with cutaneous melanoma. The purpose of peripheral TCRbeta sequencing was to test whether ivuxolimab changed TCR sequence diversity and led to clonal T-cell expansion. The paper describes the monotherapy dose-escalation part (N of about 47 patients) of the phase I trial of ivuxolimab.

Patients with a history of autoimmune disease or receiving systemic immunosuppression were excluded from the trial. In every dose cohort, peripheral blood was drawn for TCR sequencing at baseline, cycle 4 day 1, and cycle 7 day 1. The samples were taken from a phase I, first-in-human, multicenter, open-label dose-escalation trial of ivuxolimab. Adults with locally advanced or metastatic melanoma, renal cell carcinoma, hepatocellular carcinoma or head and neck squamous cell carcinoma were enrolled in the trial. CD4+ and CD8+ T cells were sorted separately from peripheral blood before TCR sequencing. To sequence the TCRbeta CDR3 region, genomic DNA was isolated from the sorted cells. The immunoSEQ Assay was used for sequencing of TCRbeta CDR3 regions. TCRdb mirrors the immuneACCESS table, restricted to in-frame sequences. Some clones are absent from its copies; in checked studies, under half trace to an unresolved V gene, and the reason for the others is unknown. For this sample the table gives 70,000 or so clones, of which 87% were detected only once. 1.3% of the sample is in the top ten clones.

Here is what the overall study found, with its caveats: Low levels of normalized T-cell clonal expansion were also seen in some patients who did not respond. The antigen specificity of the clonally expanded peripheral T cells was not determined. After ivuxolimab, expanded clones were on average more numerous among CD8+ T cells than among CD4+ T cells. In the 0.1-3.0 mg/kg groups, partial responders had among the lowest normalized peripheral clonal expansion, particularly in CD8+ T cells. At doses of 0.1 to 3.0 mg/kg, clonal expansion of both CD4+ and CD8+ blood T cells was observed from baseline to week 6.

The germline V gene encodes CDR1 MNHEY and CDR2 SVGAGI. V loses 6 bases at its end and J loses 7 bases; junction bases beyond the gene matches: 6. The CDR3, cysteine through phenylalanine, is 13 amino acids long. The entry retains the CDR3 DNA only, 39 bases that are in frame from base 1. The sequence is built from TRBV6-5 and TRBJ1-2, and TRBD1 matches 9 of the central bases. The input for sequencing was CD4+ or CD8+ T cells sorted from blood, taken in a trial of the OX40 agonist ivuxolimab. The receptor's source is an adult with an advanced solid tumor such as melanoma, head and neck, liver or kidney cancer. The nucleotide sequence is given as TGTGCCAGCAGGCGACCGGGACAGGGTGGCTACACCTTC. Its amino acids are CASRRPGQGGYTF.